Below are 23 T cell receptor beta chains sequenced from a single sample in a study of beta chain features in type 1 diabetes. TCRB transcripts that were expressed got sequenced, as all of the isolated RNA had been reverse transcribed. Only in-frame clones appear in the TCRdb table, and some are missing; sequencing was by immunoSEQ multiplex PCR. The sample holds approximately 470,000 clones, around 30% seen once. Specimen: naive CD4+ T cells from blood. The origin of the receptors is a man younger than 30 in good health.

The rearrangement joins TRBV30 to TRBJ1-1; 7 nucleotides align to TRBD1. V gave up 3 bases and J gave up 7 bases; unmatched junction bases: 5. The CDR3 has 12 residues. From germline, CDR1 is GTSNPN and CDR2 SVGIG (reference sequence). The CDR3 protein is CAWSEDRFEAFF. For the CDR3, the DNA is TGTGCCTGGAGCGAGGACAGGTTTGAAGCTTTCTTT.

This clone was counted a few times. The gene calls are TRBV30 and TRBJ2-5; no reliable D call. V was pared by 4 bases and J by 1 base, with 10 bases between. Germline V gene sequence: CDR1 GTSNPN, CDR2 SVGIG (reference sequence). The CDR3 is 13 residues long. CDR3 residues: CAWNSLLQETQYF. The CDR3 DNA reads TGTGCCTGGAATAGCTTACTCCAAGAGACCCAGTACTTC. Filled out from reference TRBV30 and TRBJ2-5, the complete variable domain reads SQTIHQWPATLVQPVGSPLSLECTVEGTSNPNLYWYRQAAGRGLQLLFYSVGIGQISSEVPQNLSASRPQDRQFILSSKKLLLSDSGFYLCAWNSLLQETQYFGPGTRLLVL.

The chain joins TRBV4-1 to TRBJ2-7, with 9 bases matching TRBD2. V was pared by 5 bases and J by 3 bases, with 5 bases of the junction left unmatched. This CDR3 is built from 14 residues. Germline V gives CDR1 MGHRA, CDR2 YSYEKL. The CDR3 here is CASSLTSGVYEQYF. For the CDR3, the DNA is TGCGCCAGCAGCTTGACTAGCGGAGTCTACGAGCAGTACTTC.

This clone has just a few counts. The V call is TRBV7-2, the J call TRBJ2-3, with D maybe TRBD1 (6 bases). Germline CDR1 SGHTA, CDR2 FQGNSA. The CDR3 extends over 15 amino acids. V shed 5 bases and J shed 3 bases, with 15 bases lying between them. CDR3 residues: CASSATGLPTDTQYF. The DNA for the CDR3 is TGTGCCAGCAGCGCAACAGGGCTTCCGACAGATACGCAGTATTTT.

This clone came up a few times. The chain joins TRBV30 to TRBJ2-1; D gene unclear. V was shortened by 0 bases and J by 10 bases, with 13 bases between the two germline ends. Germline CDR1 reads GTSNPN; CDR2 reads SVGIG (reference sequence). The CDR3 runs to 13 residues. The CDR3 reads CAWSVGHRGEQFF. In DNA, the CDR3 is TGTGCCTGGAGTGTAGGTCATCGAGGCGAGCAGTTCTTC.

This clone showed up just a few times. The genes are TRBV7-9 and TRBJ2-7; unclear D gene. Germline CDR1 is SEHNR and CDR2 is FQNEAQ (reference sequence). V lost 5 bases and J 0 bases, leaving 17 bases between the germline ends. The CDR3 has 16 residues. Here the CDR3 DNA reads TGTGCCAGCAGCACTCCCCCGGGCCGTACCTCCTACGAGCAGTACTTC. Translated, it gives CASSTPPGRTSYEQYF.

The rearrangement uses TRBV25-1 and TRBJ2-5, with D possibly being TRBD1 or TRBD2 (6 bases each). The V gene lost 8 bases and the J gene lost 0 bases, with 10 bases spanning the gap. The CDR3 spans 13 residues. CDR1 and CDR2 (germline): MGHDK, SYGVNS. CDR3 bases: TGTGCCAGCCGGAGGGGGAACCAAGAGACCCAGTACTTC. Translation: CASRRGNQETQYF. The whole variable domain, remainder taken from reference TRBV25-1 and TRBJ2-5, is EADIYQTPRYLVIGTGKKITLECSQTMGHDKMYWYQQDPGMELHLIHYSYGVNSTEKGDLSSESTVSRIRTEHFPLTLESARPSHTSQYLCASRRGNQETQYFGPGTRLLVL.

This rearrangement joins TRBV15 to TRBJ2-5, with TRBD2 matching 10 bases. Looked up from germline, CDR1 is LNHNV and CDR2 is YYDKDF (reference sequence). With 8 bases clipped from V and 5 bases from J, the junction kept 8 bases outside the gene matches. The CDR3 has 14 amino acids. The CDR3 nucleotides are TGTGCCACCCCTAGCGGGAGCCCAGGGGAGACCCAGTACTTC. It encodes CATPSGSPGETQYF.

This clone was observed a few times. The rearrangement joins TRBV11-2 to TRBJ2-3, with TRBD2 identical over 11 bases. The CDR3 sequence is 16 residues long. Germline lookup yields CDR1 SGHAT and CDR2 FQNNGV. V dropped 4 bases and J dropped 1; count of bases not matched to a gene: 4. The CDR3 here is CASSSLAGGGTDTQYF. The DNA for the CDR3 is TGTGCCAGCAGCTCCCTAGCGGGAGGCGGCACAGATACGCAGTATTTT. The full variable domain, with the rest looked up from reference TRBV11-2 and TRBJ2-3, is EAGVAQSPRYKIIEKRQSVAFWCNPISGHATLYWYQQILGQGPKLLIQFQNNGVVDDSQLPKDRFSAERLKGVDSTLKIQPAKLEDSAVYLCASSSLAGGGTDTQYFGPGTRLTVL.

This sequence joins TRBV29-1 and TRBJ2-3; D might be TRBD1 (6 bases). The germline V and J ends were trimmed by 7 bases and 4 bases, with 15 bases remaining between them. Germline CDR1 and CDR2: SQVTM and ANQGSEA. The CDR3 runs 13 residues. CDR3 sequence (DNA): TGCAGCGGAACAGGGTTCGTCGCAGATACGCAGTATTTT. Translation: CSGTGFVADTQYF.

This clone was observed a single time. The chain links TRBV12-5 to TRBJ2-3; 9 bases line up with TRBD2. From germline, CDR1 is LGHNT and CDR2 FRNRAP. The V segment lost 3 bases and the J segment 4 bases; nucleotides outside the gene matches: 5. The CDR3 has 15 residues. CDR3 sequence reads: CASGLRTSAPDTQYF. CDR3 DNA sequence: TGTGCTAGTGGTTTACGGACTAGCGCTCCAGATACGCAGTATTTT.

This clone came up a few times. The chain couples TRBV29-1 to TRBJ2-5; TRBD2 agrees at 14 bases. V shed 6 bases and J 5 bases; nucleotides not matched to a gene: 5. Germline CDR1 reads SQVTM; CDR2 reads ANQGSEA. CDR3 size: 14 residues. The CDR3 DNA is TGCAGCGTGCGCAGACTAGCGGGAGGGGAGACCCAGTACTTC. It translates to CSVRRLAGGETQYF.

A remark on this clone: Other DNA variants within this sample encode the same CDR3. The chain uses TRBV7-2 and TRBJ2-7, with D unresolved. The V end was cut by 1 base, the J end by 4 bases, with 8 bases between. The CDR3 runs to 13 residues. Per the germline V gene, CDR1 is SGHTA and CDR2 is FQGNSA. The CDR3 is CASSLEVGYEQYF. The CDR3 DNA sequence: TGTGCCAGCAGCTTAGAGGTGGGTTACGAGCAGTACTTC.

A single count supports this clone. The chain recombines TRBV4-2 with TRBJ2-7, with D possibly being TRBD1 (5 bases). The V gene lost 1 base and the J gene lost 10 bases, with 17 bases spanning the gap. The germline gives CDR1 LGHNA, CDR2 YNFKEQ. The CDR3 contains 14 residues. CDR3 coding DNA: TGTGCCAGCAGCCAAGGTGGGGTAGGTCGGACACAGTACTTC. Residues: CASSQGGVGRTQYF.

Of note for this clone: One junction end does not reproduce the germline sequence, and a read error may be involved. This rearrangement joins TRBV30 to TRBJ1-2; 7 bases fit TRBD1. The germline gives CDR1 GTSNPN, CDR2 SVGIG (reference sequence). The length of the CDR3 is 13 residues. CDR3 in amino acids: CARSDRVLDGYTF. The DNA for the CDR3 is TGTGCCCGGAGTGACAGGGTCCTCGATGGCTACACCTTC.

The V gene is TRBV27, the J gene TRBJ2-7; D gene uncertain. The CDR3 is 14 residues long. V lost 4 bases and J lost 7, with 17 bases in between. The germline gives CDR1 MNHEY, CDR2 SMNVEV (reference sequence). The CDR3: CASSSTRAQKEQYF. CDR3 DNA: TGTGCCAGCAGTTCCACCCGGGCCCAAAAGGAGCAGTACTTC.

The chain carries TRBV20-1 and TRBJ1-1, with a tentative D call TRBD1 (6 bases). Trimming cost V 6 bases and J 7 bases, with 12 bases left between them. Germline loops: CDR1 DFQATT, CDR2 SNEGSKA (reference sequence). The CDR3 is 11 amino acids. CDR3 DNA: TGCAGTGCCATGGACAGCTATGAAGCTTTCTTT. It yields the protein CSAMDSYEAFF.

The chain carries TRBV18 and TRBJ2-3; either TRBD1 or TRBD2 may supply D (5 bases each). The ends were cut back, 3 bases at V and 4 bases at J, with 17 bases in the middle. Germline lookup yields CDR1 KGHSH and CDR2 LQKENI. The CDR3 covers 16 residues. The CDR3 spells CASSPPLPQGADTQYF. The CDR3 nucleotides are TGTGCCAGCTCACCTCCACTGCCCCAGGGAGCAGATACGCAGTATTTT. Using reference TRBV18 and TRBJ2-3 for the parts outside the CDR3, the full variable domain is NAGVMQNPRHLVRRRGQEARLRCSPMKGHSHVYWYRQLPEEGLKFMVYLQKENIIDESGMPKERFSAEFPKEGPSILRIQQVVRGDSAAYFCASSPPLPQGADTQYFGPGTRLTVL.

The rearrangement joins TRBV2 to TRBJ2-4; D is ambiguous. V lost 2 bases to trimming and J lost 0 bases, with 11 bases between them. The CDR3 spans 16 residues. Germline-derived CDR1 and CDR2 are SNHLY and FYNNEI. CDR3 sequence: CASSEFPGIAKNIQYF. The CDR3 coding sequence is TGTGCCAGCAGTGAATTCCCCGGAATAGCCAAAAACATTCAGTACTTC.

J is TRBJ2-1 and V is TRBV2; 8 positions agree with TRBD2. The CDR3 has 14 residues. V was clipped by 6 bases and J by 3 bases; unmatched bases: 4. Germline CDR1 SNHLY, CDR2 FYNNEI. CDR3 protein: CASSPGTSYNEQFF. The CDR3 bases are TGTGCCAGCAGCCCCGGGACTAGCTACAATGAGCAGTTCTTC.

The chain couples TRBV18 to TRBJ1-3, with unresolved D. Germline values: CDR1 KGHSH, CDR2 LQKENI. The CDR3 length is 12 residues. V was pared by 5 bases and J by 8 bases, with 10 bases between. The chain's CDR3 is CASSTDGDTIYF. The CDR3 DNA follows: TGTGCCAGCTCAACGGACGGAGACACCATATATTTT.

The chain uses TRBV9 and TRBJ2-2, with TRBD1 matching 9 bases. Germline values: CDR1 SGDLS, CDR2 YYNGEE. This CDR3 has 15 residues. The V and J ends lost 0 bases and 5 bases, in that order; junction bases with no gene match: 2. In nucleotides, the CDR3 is TGTGCCAGCAGCGTAGCCGACAGGGGGACCGGGGAGCTGTTTTTT. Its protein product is CASSVADRGTGELFF.

The CDR3 nucleotides read TGTGCCAGCAGCTTTCCCCGCGGGGGGTCCTACAATGAGCAGTTCTTC. Translated, it gives CASSFPRGGSYNEQFF. The V and J genes are TRBV7-8 and TRBJ2-1; 8 nucleotides match TRBD2. The CDR3 consists of 16 residues. V dropped 3 bases and J dropped 1; count of bases not matched to a gene: 5. CDR1 and CDR2 (germline): SGHVS, FQNEAQ.